The 16 T cell receptor beta chains in this list originate from one sample, sequenced in a study of tumor and adjacent non-tumor tissue in lung cancer. No cell sorting was done before RNA was extracted from the tissue. More than 3 cm separated this lung sample from the edge of the tumor. Three rounds of nested PCR, following a modified ARM-PCR protocol, produced the TCRbeta library. TCRdb re-derived calls from the multiplex PCR reads in MiXCR, one entry per CDR3 protein. The sample has 60,000 to 70,000 distinct CDR3 sequences; around 80% are singletons. The sequencing input was distant non-tumor lung tissue. Every receptor here comes from a man aged 55 to 69 with non-small cell lung cancer.

Concerning this clonotype itself: A junction boundary mismatches the germline segment, possibly from a read error. The chain joins TRBV6-1 to TRBJ2-1; 10 positions agree with TRBD2. This CDR3 contains 16 residues. In germline, CDR1 is MNHNS, CDR2 SASEGT. The CDR3 nucleotides are TGTGCCATCAGTGCATATAGCGGGAGGATCTACAATGAGCAGTTCTTC. Its protein product is CAISAYSGRIYNEQFF.

On this clonotype: One junction end does not reproduce the germline sequence, and a read error may be involved. The chain joins TRBV5-4 to TRBJ2-1; D may match TRBD1 or TRBD2 (5 bases each). Germline CDR1 and CDR2: SGHNT and YYREEE (reference sequence). The CDR3 covers 14 residues. The CDR3 loop is CASNWRDWGNEHFF. The CDR3 DNA reads TGTGCCAGCAACTGGCGAGACTGGGGGAATGAGCACTTCTTC.

A note on this clonotype: At one boundary the junction diverges from the germline segment, which might be a read error. The chain links TRBV6-5 to TRBJ2-1, with D possibly matching TRBD2 (5 bases). CDR3 length equals 15 residues. Germline CDR1 is MNHEY and CDR2 is SVGAGI. This CDR3 reads CASRYSRRSGNEQFF. CDR3 sequence (DNA): TGTGCCAGCAGATACTCGAGACGCAGCGGCAATGAGCAGTTCTTC.

Turning to this clonotype: Germline is not matched at one junction end, which may reflect a read error. V gene TRBV30 combines with J gene TRBJ2-1; 9 positions agree with TRBD2. This CDR3 is 15 amino acids long. The germline CDR1 and CDR2 sequences are GTSNPN and SVGIG (reference sequence). The CDR3 bases are TGTGCTTGGAGTCCCTCGATGACTAGCGGTGCGGGGAAGTTCTTC. The encoded protein is CAWSPSMTSGAGKFF. Filled out from reference TRBV30 and TRBJ2-1, the complete variable domain reads SQTIHQWPATLVQPVGSPLSLECTVEGTSNPNLYWYRQAAGRGLQLLFYSVGIGQISSEVPQNLSASRPQDRQFILSSKKLLLSDSGFYLCAWSPSMTSGAGKFFGPGTRLTVL.

In the case of this clonotype: Sequence at one end of the junction differs from germline and may be a read error. The V and J genes are TRBV20-1 and TRBJ1-2, with a weak D call TRBD1 (5 bases). The CDR3 covers 13 residues. The germline V gene encodes CDR1 DFQATT and CDR2 SNEGSKA (reference sequence). In nucleotides, the CDR3 is TGCAGTGCTAGAATAGGGGCTGACTATGGCCACACCTTC. The encoded protein is CSARIGADYGHTF.

Regarding this clonotype: A junction boundary mismatches the germline segment, possibly from a read error. The CDR3 sequence is CASYEGGATNQPQHF. DNA of the CDR3: TGCGCCAGCTATGAAGGGGGGGCGACCAATCAGCCCCAGCATTTT. This rearrangement joins TRBV6-1 to TRBJ1-5; perhaps TRBD1 as D (6 bases). The germline gives CDR1 MNHNS, CDR2 SASEGT. The CDR3 consists of 15 residues.

The chain has TRBV5-4 and TRBJ2-2, with TRBD1 as a possible D gene (6 bases). The CDR3 length is 13 residues. V lost 10 bases, J lost 9 bases, and 19 bases lay in between. The germline gives CDR1 SGHNT, CDR2 YYREEE (reference sequence). Here the CDR3 reads CAGHRVSIWELFF. The CDR3 DNA is TGTGCCGGTCACAGGGTTAGCATCTGGGAGCTGTTTTTT. Full variable domain (outside the CDR3, taken from reference TRBV5-4 and TRBJ2-2): ETGVTQSPTHLIKTRGQQVTLRCSSQSGHNTVSWYQQALGQGPQFIFQYYREEENGRGNFPPRFSGLQFPNYSSELNVNALELDDSALYLCAGHRVSIWELFFGEGSRLTVL.

Worth noting for this clonotype: It may be a read error: a sequence one base away is much more abundant. This rearrangement joins TRBV28 to TRBJ1-1, with D possibly matching TRBD1 (6 bases). V lost 3 bases to trimming and J lost 4 bases, with 15 bases between them. CDR3 length: 15 residues. Germline V CDR1 and CDR2: MDHEN, SYDVKM. The CDR3 sequence is CASSLASGGGTEAFF. The DNA for the CDR3 is TGTGCCAGCAGTTTGGCAAGCGGAGGGGGCACTGAAGCTTTCTTT. Looking up the rest from reference TRBV28 and TRBJ1-1 gives the full variable domain: DVKVTQSSRYLVKRTGEKVFLECVQDMDHENMFWYRQDPGLGLRLIYFSYDVKMKEKGDIPEGYSVSREKKERFSLILESASTNQTSMYLCASSLASGGGTEAFFGQGTRLTVV.

To note about this clonotype: The CDR3 carries no conserved terminal phenylalanine or tryptophan, so it likely arises from a read error. The DNA of the CDR3 is TGTGCCATCAGTGAACATGTGACTAGCGGTAGGGACTCTGGGGCCAACGTCCTGACTTTA. This translates into CAISEHVTSGRDSGANVLTL. This sequence joins TRBV10-3 and TRBJ2-6; 9 bases line up with TRBD2. The CDR3 spans 20 residues. Germline-derived CDR1 and CDR2 are ENHRY and SYGVKD. Trimming took 3 bases from V and 0 from J; bases not matched to a gene: 12.

The chain recombines TRBV12-3 or TRBV12-4 with TRBJ2-7, with D possibly matching TRBD2 (5 bases). Trimming removed 4 bases at V and 12 bases at J, with 22 bases between. The CDR3 sequence is 14 residues long. Here the CDR3 reads CASSSLGSSYEWYF. CDR3 in DNA: TGTGCCAGCAGTTCTCTTGGGAGCTCCTACGAGTGGTACTTC.

This rearrangement joins TRBV28 to TRBJ2-3; TRBD2 matches 10 bases. Germline CDR1 and CDR2: MDHEN and SYDVKM. V was pared by 7 bases and J by 4 bases, with 8 bases of the junction left unmatched. There are 15 residues in the CDR3. Here the CDR3 reads CASIPGLAISDTQYF. The CDR3 region has the DNA TGTGCCAGCATACCGGGACTAGCGATATCAGATACGCAGTATTTT.

For this clonotype: A read error may produce the germline difference seen at one junction end. The chain links TRBV29-1 to TRBJ2-7; possible D gene TRBD2, 5 bases. The germline V gene encodes CDR1 SQVTM and CDR2 ANQGSEA. The CDR3 length is 13 residues. The CDR3 region has the DNA TGCAGCGCTGAGAGAGGGTCCCGTTACGATCAGTACTTC. This codes for CSAERGSRYDQYF.

This chain uses TRBV5-5 with TRBJ2-3, with TRBD1 matching 7 bases. Trimming at V came to 5 bases and at J to 6 bases, leaving 9 bases not matched to a gene. The CDR3 runs 14 residues. Germline CDR1 SGHKS, CDR2 YYEKEE (reference sequence). CDR3 amino acids: CASSIIDRADTQYF. CDR3 in DNA: TGTGCCAGCAGTATAATAGACAGGGCCGATACGCAGTATTTT.

This clonotype appeared many times. V usage is TRBV20-1 and J usage is TRBJ2-3; D unresolved. The V gene's germline CDR1 is DFQATT and CDR2 SNEGSKA (reference sequence). Trimming shortened V by 1 base and J by 6 bases, and 14 bases separated the two germline ends. The CDR3 has 14 amino acids. CDR3: CSARVPGFRDTQYF. The CDR3 nucleotides read TGCAGTGCTAGAGTCCCGGGCTTTCGGGATACGCAGTATTTT.

Concerning this clonotype itself: A clone one base away is much larger, so this may be a read error. The J gene is TRBJ2-1, the V gene TRBV5-1; 10 bases line up with TRBD2. Germline assignment: CDR1 SGHRS and CDR2 YFSETQ. The CDR3 runs to 15 residues. J was trimmed by 9 bases and V by 7 bases; bases with no gene match: 13. In nucleotides, the CDR3 is TGCGCCAGCCATCCAATAGCGGGAGGACTAGGTGAGCAGTTCTTC. This encodes CASHPIAGGLGEQFF.

This clonotype was detected only once. The junction departs from the called germline gene at one end, perhaps through a read error. CDR3 sequence: CTSSLGQGPSYEQYF. DNA of the CDR3: TGTACCAGCAGTTTAGGACAGGGGCCCTCCTACGAGCAGTACTTC. The V gene is TRBV6-5, the J gene TRBJ2-7; 9 bases are shared with TRBD1. Germline V gene data show CDR1 as MNHEY and CDR2 as SVGAGI. There are 15 residues in the CDR3.